These 27 T cell receptor beta chains originate from one sample sequenced in a study of blood T cell repertoires in COVID-19 (dated by TCRdb to about 2020). The library came from the immunoSEQ multiplex PCR assay. Sourced from immuneACCESS, this table was stored by TCRdb with only in-frame sequences that have V and J called. A share of the clones is absent; for the studies checked, an unresolved V gene accounts for under half, and the remainder has no known explanation. The sample table records about 300,000 clones; just over 85% of these occur just once. The top ten clonotypes cover roughly 4.5% of the sample. The sequenced sample consisted of PBMCs or T cells enriched from blood (not recorded which). These receptors all come from a man aged 25-45 years who had recovered from COVID-19.

The rearrangement joins TRBV19 to TRBJ2-3; a weak D match, TRBD2 (6 bases). With 5 bases removed from V and 2 bases from J, the gap between germline ends came to 11 bases. The CDR3 loop spans 14 amino acids. The germline CDR1 and CDR2 sequences are LNHDA and SQIVND (reference sequence). CDR3 DNA: TGTGCCAGTAGTGGGTCGGGAGCCACAGATACGCAGTATTTT. Translation gives CASSGSGATDTQYF.

The gene calls are TRBV18 and TRBJ2-2; D perhaps matches TRBD2 (5 bases). V lost 3 bases and J 0 bases, leaving 14 bases between the germline ends. CDR3 length: 17 amino acids. The germline gives CDR1 KGHSH, CDR2 LQKENI. The CDR3 region is CASSPPGLASNTGELFF. The CDR3 DNA follows: TGTGCCAGCTCACCTCCCGGGCTAGCTTCGAACACCGGGGAGCTGTTTTTT. Full variable domain (rest looked up from reference TRBV18 and TRBJ2-2): NAGVMQNPRHLVRRRGQEARLRCSPMKGHSHVYWYRQLPEEGLKFMVYLQKENIIDESGMPKERFSAEFPKEGPSILRIQQVVRGDSAAYFCASSPPGLASNTGELFFGEGSRLTVL.

This chain connects TRBV28 to TRBJ2-1; tentatively, D is TRBD2 (6 bases). CDR1 is MDHEN and CDR2 is SYDVKM in the germline V gene. Trimming removed 7 bases from V and 8 bases from J, with 12 bases in between. CDR3 length equals 12 residues. The CDR3 DNA follows: TGTGCCAGCACCTTGGGGGGTCATGAGCAGTTCTTC. Protein sequence: CASTLGGHEQFF.

The V call is TRBV2, the J call TRBJ2-5, with TRBD1 matching 7 bases. V was clipped by 0 bases and J by 3 bases; unmatched bases: 19. This CDR3 spans 20 amino acids. The germline gives CDR1 SNHLY, CDR2 FYNNEI. This CDR3 reads CASSEALNRGLGPGEETQYF. The CDR3 DNA sequence: TGTGCCAGCAGTGAAGCTTTGAACAGGGGTCTGGGCCCTGGGGAAGAGACCCAGTACTTC.

J is TRBJ2-5 and V is TRBV9, with a weak D call TRBD2 (6 bases). CDR1 and CDR2 (germline): SGDLS, YYNGEE. Trimming took 0 bases from V and 5 from J, leaving 17 bases between them. The CDR3 is 16 residues long. CDR3 sequence (DNA): TGTGCCAGCAGCGTAGGGCCTAGCGCTTCGGAGGAGACCCAGTACTTC. Amino acid sequence: CASSVGPSASEETQYF. Drawing the rest from reference TRBV9 and TRBJ2-5, the complete variable domain is DSGVTQTPKHLITATGQRVTLRCSPRSGDLSVYWYQQSLDQGLQFLIQYYNGEERAKGNILERFSAQQFPDLHSELNLSSLELGDSALYFCASSVGPSASEETQYFGPGTRLLVL.

Here the CDR3 reads CASSPLTGGEKLFF. The CDR3 nucleotides read TGCGCCAGCAGCCCGCTGACAGGGGGTGAAAAACTGTTTTTT. This sequence joins TRBV5-1 and TRBJ1-4, with 9 bases lining up with TRBD1. In germline, CDR1 is SGHRS, CDR2 YFSETQ. The length of the CDR3 is 14 residues. V dropped 4 bases and J dropped 7; count of bases not matched to a gene: 5.

This clone was seen only once. The chain carries TRBV9 and TRBJ2-3; possibly TRBD2 for D (5 bases). Germline-derived CDR1 and CDR2 are SGDLS and YYNGEE. V lost 4 bases to trimming and J lost 0 bases, with 12 bases between them. There are 15 residues in the CDR3. CDR3 residues: CASSNSGTSTDTQYF. For the CDR3, the DNA is TGTGCCAGCAGCAACAGCGGTACTAGCACAGATACGCAGTATTTT. The full variable domain, with the rest looked up from reference TRBV9 and TRBJ2-3, is DSGVTQTPKHLITATGQRVTLRCSPRSGDLSVYWYQQSLDQGLQFLIQYYNGEERAKGNILERFSAQQFPDLHSELNLSSLELGDSALYFCASSNSGTSTDTQYFGPGTRLTVL.

The CDR3 coding sequence is TGTGCCAGCAGCTTATTCACAGGGCCCAATCAGCCCCAGCATTTT. This translates into CASSLFTGPNQPQHF. The chain carries TRBV7-6 and TRBJ1-5, with D tentatively TRBD1 (6 bases). The CDR3 consists of 15 residues. V shed 2 bases and J shed 3 bases, with 11 bases lying between them. The germline V gene encodes CDR1 SGHVS and CDR2 FNYEAQ.

This clone showed up just a few times. The chain has TRBV7-9 and TRBJ1-2; D remains unclear. The CDR3 spans 13 residues. With 4 bases removed from V and 6 bases from J, the gap between germline ends came to 12 bases. In germline, CDR1 is SEHNR, CDR2 FQNEAQ (reference sequence). CDR3 sequence: CASSSRESHGYTF. For the CDR3, the DNA is TGTGCCAGCAGCTCTCGGGAGAGCCATGGCTACACCTTC.

The CDR3 DNA follows: TGCGCCAGCAGTCAAAAAGGCCCCACAGGGATGAGAGGAGAGACCCAGTACTTC. Protein: CASSQKGPTGMRGETQYF. The V and J genes are TRBV23-1 and TRBJ2-5; D perhaps matches TRBD1 (6 bases). TRBV23-1 is given ORF status, its function remaining uncertain. The CDR3 is made up of 18 amino acids. The germline V and J ends were trimmed by 2 bases and 4 bases, with 23 bases remaining between them.

The chain is built from TRBV5-6 and TRBJ2-7; D might be TRBD2 (5 bases). CDR1 and CDR2 from the germline V gene are SGHDT and YYEEEE. The V gene lost 3 bases and the J gene lost 3 bases, with 7 bases spanning the gap. This CDR3 is 12 amino acids long. The CDR3 region is CASSWEFYEQYF. The CDR3 bases are TGTGCCAGCAGCTGGGAGTTCTACGAGCAGTACTTC.

This clone was recorded a few times. The chain carries TRBV27 and TRBJ2-1; possible D gene TRBD1, 5 bases. In germline, CDR1 is MNHEY, CDR2 SMNVEV (reference sequence). The CDR3 loop spans 13 amino acids. V dropped 0 bases and J dropped 6 bases, with 6 bases sitting between them. CDR3 amino acids: CASSLSRANEQFF. In nucleotides, the CDR3 is TGTGCCAGCAGTTTATCCAGGGCCAATGAGCAGTTCTTC.

The genes are TRBV11-2 and TRBJ2-1, with D perhaps matching TRBD2 (5 bases). Trimming shortened V by 5 bases and J by 7 bases, and 21 bases separated the two germline ends. The CDR3 totals 16 residues. CDR1 SGHAT and CDR2 FQNNGV come from the germline V gene. The CDR3 region has the DNA TGTGCCAGCAGCCAACTGCGGGCCAATCCTATAAATGAGCAGTTCTTC. Encoded protein: CASSQLRANPINEQFF.

The V call is TRBV30, the J call TRBJ2-1, with D maybe TRBD2 (6 bases). Per the germline V gene, CDR1 is GTSNPN and CDR2 is SVGIG (reference sequence). Trimming left V 2 bases short and J 2 bases short, with 13 bases between. The CDR3 is 15 amino acids. The CDR3: CAWSIGGTAYNEQFF. CDR3 DNA sequence: TGTGCCTGGAGTATCGGCGGGACCGCCTACAATGAGCAGTTCTTC.

The genes are TRBV12-5 and TRBJ2-7, with D uncertain. The germline V gene has CDR1 LGHNT and CDR2 FRNRAP. CDR3 size: 13 residues. The V end lost 6 bases, the J end lost 3 bases, and 12 bases lay between the germline ends. CDR3 sequence (DNA): TGTGCTAGTGGAAACGACAACTTCTACGAGCAGTACTTC. Amino acids: CASGNDNFYEQYF.

The chain has TRBV29-1 and TRBJ1-2; no reliable D call. The V gene lost 5 bases and the J gene lost 7 bases, with 26 bases spanning the gap. The CDR3 is made up of 16 amino acids. Germline V CDR1 and CDR2: SQVTM, ANQGSEA. CDR3 region: CSVFISLVRFFCGYTF. DNA of the CDR3: TGCAGCGTTTTCATCTCCTTGGTGAGATTTTTCTGTGGCTACACCTTC. Filled out from reference TRBV29-1 and TRBJ1-2, the complete variable domain reads SAVISQKPSRDICQRGTSLTIQCQVDSQVTMMFWYRQQPGQSLTLIATANQGSEATYESGFVIDKFPISRPNLTFSTLTVSNMSPEDSSIYLCSVFISLVRFFCGYTFGSGTRLTVV.

The rearrangement joins TRBV18 to TRBJ1-5, with TRBD1 as a possible D gene (6 bases). Germline V CDR1 and CDR2: KGHSH, LQKENI. With 1 base removed from V and 2 bases from J, the gap between germline ends came to 9 bases. The CDR3 contains 15 residues. DNA of the CDR3: TGTGCCAGCTCACCACTACAGGGAGGCAATCAGCCCCAGCATTTT. Residues: CASSPLQGGNQPQHF.

This rearrangement joins TRBV5-8 to TRBJ2-1, with 7 positions matching TRBD1. J lost 3 bases, V lost 4 bases, and 7 bases had no gene match. Germline CDR1 SGHTS, CDR2 YDEGEE. This CDR3 contains 15 residues. The CDR3 here is CASSVRGLHYNEQFF. Written as DNA, the CDR3 is TGTGCCAGCAGCGTAAGGGGGCTGCACTACAATGAGCAGTTCTTC.

The chain links TRBV20-1 to TRBJ2-1; possibly TRBD2 for D (5 bases). CDR1 is DFQATT and CDR2 is SNEGSKA in the germline V gene (reference sequence). The CDR3 sequence is 11 residues long. The CDR3 loop reads CSPGTYNEQFF. For the CDR3, the DNA is TGCAGCCCGGGGACCTACAATGAGCAGTTCTTC.

This clone was seen once. The chain uses TRBV2 and TRBJ2-7; tentative D call: TRBD1 (6 bases). CDR3 length: 12 amino acids. Trimming pared 5 bases from V and 6 bases from J, leaving 11 bases between. CDR1 SNHLY and CDR2 FYNNEI come from the germline V gene. CDR3 bases: TGTGCCAGCAGTCGACAGGCCGGCGAGCAGTACTTC. Amino acids: CASSRQAGEQYF.

The chain is built from TRBV3-1 (or the pseudogene TRBV3-2) and TRBJ1-2, with 8 bases aligning to TRBD1. This CDR3 spans 13 amino acids. Germline V gene sequence: CDR1 LGHDT, CDR2 YNNKEL (reference sequence). The V and J ends lost 1 base and 6 bases, in that order; junction bases with no gene match: 1. The CDR3 protein is CASSQAGGDGYTF. For the CDR3, the DNA is TGTGCCAGCAGCCAAGCAGGGGGCGATGGCTACACCTTC.

The chain couples TRBV5-1 to TRBJ2-5; 9 nucleotides match TRBD1. The germline V gene encodes CDR1 SGHRS and CDR2 YFSETQ. The CDR3 is 16 amino acids. The V gene end was trimmed by 1 base and the J gene end by 4 bases; junction bases not matched to a gene: 8. The CDR3: CASSLQGQGLGETQYF. In DNA form, the CDR3 reads TGCGCCAGCAGCTTGCAAGGACAGGGGTTGGGAGAGACCCAGTACTTC.

The chain recombines TRBV7-9 with TRBJ2-7; 9 bases are a match to TRBD2. Germline V gene sequence: CDR1 SEHNR, CDR2 FQNEAQ (reference sequence). V shed 5 bases and J 4 bases; nucleotides not matched to a gene: 12. The CDR3 is 16 residues long. CDR3: CASSLTNAGGKYEQYF. The CDR3 DNA reads TGTGCCAGCAGCCTAACAAACGCGGGGGGGAAATACGAGCAGTACTTC.

This clone was found once. The chain employs TRBV4-1 and TRBJ2-7; 10 bases are shared with TRBD2. This CDR3 is 16 amino acids long. Germline V gene data show CDR1 as MGHRA and CDR2 as YSYEKL. V lost 0 bases to trimming and J lost 2 bases; unmatched junction nucleotides: 4. CDR3: CASSQDPTSGTYEQYF. The CDR3 coding sequence is TGCGCCAGCAGCCAAGATCCCACTAGCGGGACCTACGAGCAGTACTTC.

In this sample, this clone turned up once. CDR3 amino acids: CASSQMGAYEQYF. CDR3 coding DNA: TGTGCCAGCTCCCAGATGGGCGCCTACGAGCAGTACTTC. The rearrangement joins TRBV18 to TRBJ2-7, with D unclear. CDR1 and CDR2 (germline): KGHSH, LQKENI. The V and J ends lost 6 bases and 2 bases respectively, with 11 bases between them. The CDR3 runs 13 residues.

V usage is TRBV11-3 and J usage is TRBJ2-7, with 8 bases lining up with TRBD2. Germline lookup yields CDR1 SGHNT and CDR2 YENEEA. The ends lost 7 bases at V and 3 bases at J; junction bases unmatched: 11. The CDR3 is 15 amino acids. DNA of the CDR3: TGTGCCAGCACCCCCGGGAGGGGGGGAAGCTACGAGCAGTACTTC. This translates into CASTPGRGGSYEQYF.

Notes on this clone: This sample includes further DNA sequences coding for the same CDR3. CDR3 bases: TGTGCCAGCAGTGAGGGGGGCACTGAAGCTTTCTTT. Amino acids: CASSEGGTEAFF. The V gene is TRBV2, the J gene TRBJ1-1; D is possibly TRBD1 (5 bases). Germline V gene data show CDR1 as SNHLY and CDR2 as FYNNEI. CDR3 length equals 12 residues. The V end was cut by 3 bases, the J end by 4 bases, with 6 bases between.